This TCR beta chain was captured in a study of T cells in Graves' hyperthyroidism and ophthalmopathy. At least ten counts were recorded for this clonotype. As yet, its antigen is unknown. The study, taken as a whole, reports: Blood samples included most of the expanded thyroid clonotypes exceeding 0.001.

Disease duration under 2 months; hyperthyroidism patients were aged 18 to 65. Uncontrolled infection, other autoimmune disease, pregnancy or lactation barred patients from enrollment. Amplified regions were TCR beta CDR3 sequences from RNA transcripts. RT-PCR in the first round (using the HTBI primer set) targeted the TCR CDR3. TCRdb re-called the multiplex PCR reads with MiXCR, one entry per CDR3 protein. This table has a few hundred thousand distinct CDR3 sequences, 25% appearing once. The V and J ends lost 5 bases and 3 bases respectively, with 13 bases between them. Germline V lookup: CDR1 MNHNS, CDR2 SASEGT. The CDR3 loop spans 14 amino acids.

The gene calls are TRBV6-1 and TRBJ2-5, with D perhaps TRBD1 or TRBD2 (5 bases each). This TCR came from a man aged 50-59 years with Graves' hyperthyroidism. Sequencing was done on a sample of blood. In DNA form, the CDR3 reads TGTGCCAGCAGTTACGGTCTGGGGGAAGAGACCCAGTACTTC. Protein: CASSYGLGEETQYF.